The 22 T cell receptor beta chains given below trace back to one sample, sequenced in a study of blood T cell repertoires in COVID-19. TCRdb's table, derived via immunoSEQ multiplex PCR, lists solely in-frame clones and lacks some. The sample records around 220,000 clones, 87% being singletons. The sequenced sample consisted of PBMCs or T cells enriched from blood (not recorded which). The receptors here all came from a woman aged 25 to 45 with acute COVID-19.

The chain recombines TRBV13 with TRBJ2-1, with 8 bases that match TRBD2. Germline-derived CDR1 and CDR2 are PRHDT and FYEKMQ (reference sequence). The CDR3 contains 15 residues. J lost 4 bases, V lost 5 bases, and 7 bases had no gene match. CDR3: CASSQLADGYNEQFF. CDR3 in DNA: TGTGCCAGCAGCCAACTAGCGGATGGTTACAATGAGCAGTTCTTC.

In regard to this clone: One end of the junction is discordant with germline, which a read error may explain. This chain joins TRBV6-1 and TRBJ1-5, with 8 bases lining up with TRBD1. The CDR3 has 14 amino acids. Germline values: CDR1 MNHNS, CDR2 SASEGT. The CDR3 coding sequence is TGTGCCGGCAGGTCACAGGGGGGTGAGCAGCCCCAGCATTTT. This sequence encodes CAGRSQGGEQPQHF.

CDR3 sequence (DNA): TGTGCCAGACGAGGGGGGGAGTATGGCTACACCTTC. This translates into CARRGGEYGYTF. The chain carries TRBV2 and TRBJ1-2; weak D call: TRBD1 (6 bases). The CDR3 consists of 12 residues. Germline CDR1 is SNHLY and CDR2 is FYNNEI. Trimming removed 9 bases at V and 5 bases at J, with 13 bases between.

The table lists this clone with a few counts. The chain employs TRBV4-1 and TRBJ1-1; D is ambiguous. The CDR3 totals 13 residues. Trimming shortened V by 3 bases and J by 3 bases, and 8 bases separated the two germline ends. The germline gives CDR1 MGHRA, CDR2 YSYEKL. In DNA form, the CDR3 reads TGCGCCAGCAGCCATCCCGGGGACACTGAAGCTTTCTTT. This gives the protein CASSHPGDTEAFF.

This clone appeared a single time. This chain connects TRBV19 to TRBJ1-4; 8 nucleotides line up with TRBD1. Germline CDR1 and CDR2: LNHDA and SQIVND (reference sequence). The CDR3 totals 13 residues. The V and J ends lost 6 bases and 7 bases, in that order; junction bases with no gene match: 4. The CDR3 reads CASREGQAEKLFF. DNA of the CDR3: TGTGCCAGTAGAGAGGGACAGGCTGAAAAACTGTTTTTT.

The chain is built from TRBV30 and TRBJ2-7; 7 bases match TRBD1. Germline V CDR1 and CDR2: GTSNPN, SVGIG (reference sequence). Unmatched junction bases numbered 4, after V lost 4 bases and J lost 4 bases. CDR3 length: 12 residues. CDR3 in DNA: TGTGCCTGGACGCTACAGGGGTACGAGCAGTACTTC. Amino acids: CAWTLQGYEQYF.

V usage is TRBV10-3 and J usage is TRBJ1-3; TRBD1 might be the D (5 bases). V lost 6 bases and J lost 0, with 9 bases in between. The CDR3 has 14 residues. Germline CDR1 is ENHRY and CDR2 is SYGVKD. The CDR3 DNA is TGTGCCATCAGGGACACAACCTCTGGAAACACCATATATTTT. Its protein is CAIRDTTSGNTIYF.

The chain combines TRBV3-1 (or the pseudogene TRBV3-2) with TRBJ2-1; 13 bases are shared with TRBD2. There are 18 residues in the CDR3. CDR1 is LGHDT and CDR2 is YNNKEL in the germline V gene (reference sequence). Losses at the gene ends were 3 bases for V and 5 bases for J; bases not matched to a gene: 10. DNA of the CDR3: TGTGCCAGCAGCCACCGACTAGCGGGAGGTAGAACCCACAATGAGCAGTTCTTC. This codes for CASSHRLAGGRTHNEQFF.

V is TRBV27 and J is TRBJ1-5; perhaps TRBD1 as D (5 bases). The germline V gene has CDR1 MNHEY and CDR2 SMNVEV (reference sequence). Trimming removed 2 bases from V and 5 bases from J, with 7 bases in between. This CDR3 is 13 amino acids long. CDR3 sequence reads: CASSLGRDQPQHF. The CDR3 DNA follows: TGTGCCAGCAGTTTAGGCAGGGATCAGCCCCAGCATTTT.

The CDR3 bases are TGTGCCAGCAGCGATAACAGGGGCTCCTACAATGAGCAGTTCTTC. Translating gives CASSDNRGSYNEQFF. The J gene is TRBJ2-1, the V gene TRBV11-3, with 7 bases aligning to TRBD1. The CDR3 extends over 15 amino acids. CDR1 is SGHNT and CDR2 is YENEEA in the germline V gene. V trimming: 5 bases; J trimming: 0 bases; junction bases outside the gene matches: 4.

V gene TRBV3-1 (or the pseudogene TRBV3-2) combines with J gene TRBJ2-7; TRBD2 agrees at 13 bases. This CDR3 has 15 amino acids. V shed 3 bases and J 4 bases; nucleotides not matched to a gene: 3. Germline loops: CDR1 LGHDT, CDR2 YNNKEL (reference sequence). CDR3 sequence reads: CASSQGLAGWYEQYF. In DNA, the CDR3 is TGTGCCAGCAGCCAGGGACTAGCGGGGTGGTACGAGCAGTACTTC.

The CDR3 coding sequence is TGTGCCAGCAGCCCTCCGGGACAGGCGGGGACCGGGGAGCTGTTTTTT. This translates into CASSPPGQAGTGELFF. This sequence joins TRBV5-4 and TRBJ2-2; 8 bases are a match to TRBD1. Germline trimming cut 4 bases from V and 5 bases from J; bases unmatched to any gene: 10. The CDR3 length is 16 residues. The germline CDR1 and CDR2 sequences are SGHNT and YYREEE (reference sequence).

This clone has just a few counts. This chain joins TRBV11-2 and TRBJ1-5; perhaps TRBD1 as D (5 bases). CDR1 is SGHAT and CDR2 is FQNNGV in the germline V gene. The CDR3 has 15 residues. Trimming took off 5 bases at V and 0 bases at J, with 11 bases between the two ends. CDR3 amino acids: CASSAGRSSNQPQHF. The DNA for the CDR3 is TGTGCCAGCAGCGCGGGACGGAGTAGCAATCAGCCCCAGCATTTT.

The chain employs TRBV25-1 and TRBJ1-3; TRBD1 matches at 7 bases. Germline CDR1 and CDR2: MGHDK and SYGVNS. V gave up 0 bases and J gave up 2 bases; unmatched junction bases: 1. The CDR3 has 15 residues. CDR3 nucleotide sequence: TGTGCCAGCAGTGAATATGACAGGGCTGGAAACACCATATATTTT. Its translation: CASSEYDRAGNTIYF.

This clone was observed a few times. V is TRBV15 and J is TRBJ1-3, with TRBD1 matching over 7 bases. Looked up from germline, CDR1 is LNHNV and CDR2 is YYDKDF (reference sequence). This CDR3 has 14 amino acids. J lost 4 bases, V lost 4 bases, and 4 bases had no gene match. The CDR3 DNA reads TGTGCCACCAGCAAACAGACAGGGGGAAACACCATATATTTT. Amino acids: CATSKQTGGNTIYF.

This rearrangement joins TRBV6-5 to TRBJ1-2, with 8 bases that match TRBD1. Germline-derived CDR1 and CDR2 are MNHEY and SVGAGI. This CDR3 is built from 14 residues. Unmatched junction bases numbered 10, after V lost 6 bases and J lost 7 bases. The DNA for the CDR3 is TGTGCCAGCAGAAGTCCAGGACAGGGCGGTGGCTACACCTTC. This gives the protein CASRSPGQGGGYTF.

The chain joins TRBV3-1 (or the pseudogene TRBV3-2) to TRBJ2-5; TRBD2 is a possible D gene (6 bases). The CDR3 has 14 amino acids. Trimming pared 5 bases from V and 1 base from J, leaving 11 bases between. Looked up from germline, CDR1 is LGHDT and CDR2 is YNNKEL (reference sequence). The CDR3 nucleotides are TGTGCCAGCAGCGCCCGACTAGGCCAAGAGACCCAGTACTTC. Translated, it gives CASSARLGQETQYF.

The chain couples TRBV15 to TRBJ1-2; D remains ambiguous. V lost 3 bases and J 2 bases, leaving 16 bases between the germline ends. Germline assignment: CDR1 LNHNV and CDR2 YYDKDF (reference sequence). The length of the CDR3 is 16 residues. The CDR3 spells CATSSSPPGINYGYTF. The DNA for the CDR3 is TGTGCCACCAGCAGTTCCCCGCCAGGCATAAACTATGGCTACACCTTC.

This clone was found a few times. The V gene is TRBV3-1 (or the pseudogene TRBV3-2), the J gene TRBJ2-2, with D possibly matching TRBD2 (7 bases). Germline CDR1 and CDR2: LGHDT and YNNKEL (reference sequence). The CDR3 contains 16 residues. The V end lost 4 bases, the J end lost 4 bases, and 16 bases lay between the germline ends. The CDR3 DNA is TGTGCCAGCAGCCGGGGGGGGCCGCGGGGCACCGGGGAGCTGTTTTTT. This sequence encodes CASSRGGPRGTGELFF.

The CDR3 reads CASSLTGKETQYF. CDR3 in DNA: TGTGCCAGCAGTTTAACGGGAAAAGAGACCCAGTACTTC. The genes are TRBV28 and TRBJ2-5; a weak D match, TRBD2 (5 bases). Germline values: CDR1 MDHEN, CDR2 SYDVKM. This CDR3 spans 13 amino acids. The V gene lost 2 bases and the J gene lost 3 bases, with 7 bases spanning the gap.

This chain uses TRBV5-6 with TRBJ2-3; the D is unclear. The V end was cut by 0 bases, the J end by 5 bases, with 7 bases between. The CDR3 totals 13 residues. From germline, CDR1 is SGHDT and CDR2 YYEEEE. The CDR3 here is CASSLGQLDTQYF. The CDR3 bases are TGTGCCAGCAGCTTGGGACAATTAGATACGCAGTATTTT.

This sequence joins TRBV7-2 and TRBJ1-4; no firm D call. The CDR3 length is 15 residues. V shed 1 base and J shed 8 bases, with 14 bases lying between them. Germline V gene sequence: CDR1 SGHTA, CDR2 FQGNSA. CDR3 protein: CASSLDGYRGEKLFF. DNA of the CDR3: TGTGCCAGCAGCTTAGATGGATACCGAGGGGAAAAACTGTTTTTT. Full variable domain (rest looked up from reference TRBV7-2 and TRBJ1-4): GAGVSQSPSNKVTEKGKDVELRCDPISGHTALYWYRQSLGQGLEFLIYFQGNSAPDKSGLPSDRFSAERTGGSVSTLTIQRTQQEDSAVYLCASSLDGYRGEKLFFGSGTQLSVL.